This TCR beta chain was recorded in a study of siplizumab effects on memory and regulatory T cells (dated by TCRdb to about 2019). For the study in its entirety: The effect of the anti-CD2 antibody siplizumab on alloreactive T-cell subsets was examined in allogeneic mixed lymphocyte reactions constructed from human PBMCs.

The library was made by the immunoSEQ multiplex PCR assay. Around 10^5 TCR templates per sample were assayed by the deep sequencing platform. Genomic DNA extracted from sorted T cells was used for TCRbeta CDR3 sequencing. The paper's data handling went like this. The R programming language was used for clonal analysis of the TCRbeta CDR3 data. Comparing unstimulated samples against CFSE-low samples taken after the reaction was how alloreactive CD4+ and CD8+ clones were defined. Regulatory or non-regulatory origin of alloreactive CD4+ clones was assigned by matching sequences to the sorted unstimulated Treg and non-Treg repertoires. The immuneACCESS repertoire file appears here via TCRdb, limited to in-frame rearrangements. These files lack a portion of the clones; in checked studies, under half of the deficit traces to unresolved V genes, and the cause of the others is not known. V, J and clone size are those of that table, while D and trimming were read from the DNA. This sample has roughly 100,000 clones in its table, and under 95% of those were observed once. The ten largest make up around 0.29% of the sample.

Sorted unstimulated T cells and proliferating T cells recovered from mixed lymphocyte reactions underwent TCRbeta CDR3 sequencing. Fresh whole blood from fewer than twelve HLA-typed healthy donors was used to isolate PBMCs. Results the study describes overall, beyond this receptor: Siplizumab significantly lowered the cumulative frequency of alloreactive sequences that could be traced to unstimulated CD4+ memory T cells. Because sequences below about 10^-5 frequency were poorly captured, only a minor fraction of alloreactive clones could be mapped to unstimulated subsets. Whether proliferating Tregs from siplizumab cultures were suppressive was not functionally confirmed. Roughly 80-97% of proliferating CD4+ or CD8+ clones could not be assigned a naive or memory phenotype. Among mappable alloreactive CD4+ clones, an average Treg-derived fraction of over 60% was observed with siplizumab, compared with approximately 30% in control reactions. Compared with memory T cells, unstimulated naive T cells appeared more diverse, and naive cells seemed to make a substantial contribution to the alloresponse.

V is shortened by 1 base, J by 6 bases, and the region joining them spans 11 bases. The CDR1 and CDR2 encoded by the germline V gene are SGDLS and YYNGEE. The CDR3 covers 14 residues, taking in both the cysteine and the phenylalanine. CDR3 DNA only is kept here, 42 bases in frame from base 1. With respect to this clone: Its specific antigen is unknown. Base quality data are lacking; no much larger clone is found one base away.

The sequence is built from TRBV9 and TRBJ2-1; the D region may be TRBD1 or TRBD2, each matching 5 bases equally. The source is a human donor in good health. The sequencing input was CD4+ T cells sorted from blood. The encoded CDR3 is CASSVSGAGNEQFF. Here is the DNA: TGTGCCAGCAGCGTATCCGGGGCGGGCAATGAGCAGTTCTTC. The full variable domain, completed from the reference TRBV9 and TRBJ2-1 proteins outside the CDR3, reads DSGVTQTPKHLITATGQRVTLRCSPRSGDLSVYWYQQSLDQGLQFLIQYYNGEERAKGNILERFSAQQFPDLHSELNLSSLELGDSALYFCASSVSGAGNEQFFGPGTRLTVL.